This entry lists 26 T cell receptor beta chains sequenced from one sample in a study of CD8 T cells in ankylosing spondylitis. TCRdb analysed the 5' RACE reads with MiXCR anew, one entry per CDR3 protein. Among 290,000 or so distinct CDR3 sequences listed, around 21% were seen once. Sequencing was performed on blood, either unsorted or a sorted T cell fraction (not recorded which). The receptors come from a female donor with ankylosing spondylitis or in good health (not recorded which).

This clonotype was detected ten times or more. The V gene is TRBV25-1, the J gene TRBJ2-3, with D possibly TRBD2 on 5 matching bases. Per germline, CDR1 MGHDK and CDR2 SYGVNS. V was trimmed by 2 bases and J by 0 bases, leaving 15 bases between them. The CDR3 sequence is 17 residues long. The CDR3 DNA sequence: TGTGCCAGCAGTGAAATGGGGAGCGGAGCTAGCACAGATACGCAGTATTTT. It specifies CASSEMGSGASTDTQYF.

The J gene is TRBJ2-1, the V gene TRBV2; 11 bases fit TRBD2. V lost 8 bases, J lost 9 bases, and 3 bases stayed unmatched. The CDR3 contains 12 residues. The germline V gene has CDR1 SNHLY and CDR2 FYNNEI. The CDR3 DNA reads as TGTGCCAGCCGGGGACTAGCGGTTGAGCAGTTCTTC. Protein product: CASRGLAVEQFF.

This clonotype was counted a few times. The J gene is TRBJ2-1, the V gene TRBV12-3 or TRBV12-4, with TRBD2 matching 8 bases. CDR3 length: 16 residues. Losses at the gene ends were 6 bases for V and 2 bases for J; bases not matched to a gene: 9. Written as DNA, the CDR3 is TGTGCCAGCAGCCCCTCCGGGACTAGGACCTACAATGAGCAGTTCTTC. Amino acids: CASSPSGTRTYNEQFF.

This clonotype has just a few counts. J is TRBJ1-1 and V is TRBV20-1; D is uncertain. In germline, CDR1 is DFQATT, CDR2 SNEGSKA (reference sequence). The ends were cut back, 3 bases at V and 0 bases at J, with 8 bases in the middle. The CDR3 consists of 13 residues. The CDR3 loop reads CSARGIMNTEAFF. The CDR3 DNA sequence: TGCAGTGCTAGGGGAATAATGAACACTGAAGCTTTCTTT.

This clonotype was seen at least ten times. The chain uses TRBV5-1 and TRBJ1-1; D gene uncertain. Trimming removed 0 bases from V and 2 bases from J, with 5 bases in between. CDR3 size: 13 residues. Germline V CDR1 and CDR2: SGHRS, YFSETQ. This CDR3 is CASSLAANTEAFF. In nucleotides, the CDR3 is TGCGCCAGCAGCTTGGCGGCTAACACTGAAGCTTTCTTT.

V gene TRBV29-1 combines with J gene TRBJ2-7, with 8 positions matching TRBD1. V gave up 4 bases and J gave up 4 bases; unmatched junction bases: 6. This CDR3 comprises 13 residues. Germline CDR1 and CDR2: SQVTM and ANQGSEA. CDR3 loop: CSVGQGKKYEQYF. The CDR3 DNA sequence: TGCAGCGTTGGACAGGGGAAGAAATACGAGCAGTACTTC.

This clonotype came up once. The J gene is TRBJ2-7, the V gene TRBV7-2, with D possibly being TRBD2 (5 bases). The germline V gene encodes CDR1 SGHTA and CDR2 FQGNSA. The CDR3 has 12 amino acids. Trimming left V 11 bases short and J 7 bases short, with 18 bases between. The CDR3 spells CAGATTGGEQYF. DNA for the CDR3: TGTGCCGGCGCGACGACGGGCGGGGAGCAGTACTTC.

V usage is TRBV5-1 and J usage is TRBJ2-1, with 12 bases matching TRBD1. CDR1 is SGHRS, CDR2 YFSETQ, per germline. CDR3 length equals 15 residues. After removal of 4 bases from V and 6 bases from J, the junction contained 5 bases not matched to a gene. The CDR3: CASSGTGGASNEQFF. For the CDR3, the DNA is TGCGCCAGCAGCGGGACAGGGGGCGCTTCCAATGAGCAGTTCTTC. Combining the CDR3 with reference TRBV5-1 and TRBJ2-1 gives the whole variable domain KAGVTQTPRYLIKTRGQQVTLSCSPISGHRSVSWYQQTPGQGLQFLFEYFSETQRNKGNFPGRFSGRQFSNSRSEMNVSTLELGDSALYLCASSGTGGASNEQFFGPGTRLTVL.

The chain is built from TRBV7-9 and TRBJ2-3, with D perhaps TRBD1 (6 bases). Per the germline V gene, CDR1 is SEHNR and CDR2 is FQNEAQ (reference sequence). CDR3 size: 15 residues. The germline V and J ends were trimmed by 7 bases and 4 bases, with 18 bases remaining between them. CDR3 region: CASTWARGSADTQYF. The CDR3 region has the DNA TGTGCCAGCACCTGGGCCAGGGGCTCAGCAGATACGCAGTATTTT.

The V gene is TRBV6-2 or TRBV6-3, the J gene TRBJ2-7; D is possibly TRBD1 (6 bases). This CDR3 is 12 amino acids long. Germline values: CDR1 MNHEY, CDR2 SVGEGT. The germline V and J ends were trimmed by 6 bases and 6 bases, with 12 bases remaining between them. The CDR3 DNA reads as TGTGCCAGCAGCCGTACAGGGACCGAGCAGTACTTC. Protein product: CASSRTGTEQYF.

This clonotype was observed once. The CDR3 sequence: CASSLQVGPTDTQYF. The CDR3 region has the DNA TGTGCCAGCAGCTTGCAAGTGGGACCCACAGATACGCAGTATTTT. The chain combines TRBV5-6 with TRBJ2-3, with D possibly called TRBD1 or TRBD2 (5 bases each). The CDR3 is 15 residues long. CDR1 and CDR2 from the germline V gene are SGHDT and YYEEEE. V was cut by 1 base and J by 2 bases, with 11 bases left in between. Full variable domain (remainder filled in from reference TRBV5-6 and TRBJ2-3): DAGVTQSPTHLIKTRGQQVTLRCSPKSGHDTVSWYQQALGQGPQFIFQYYEEEERQRGNFPDRFSGHQFPNYSSELNVNALLLGDSALYLCASSLQVGPTDTQYFGPGTRLTVL.

This chain links TRBV6-5 with TRBJ1-1; possible D gene TRBD1, 6 bases. The ends were cut back, 2 bases at V and 11 bases at J, with 15 bases in the middle. CDR1 and CDR2 (germline): MNHEY, SVGAGI. The CDR3 runs to 13 residues. CDR3 nucleotides: TGTGCCAGCAGTTACCAGGGGATGGAGGGGGCTTTCTTT. This sequence encodes CASSYQGMEGAFF.

This clonotype has a handful of counts. The chain links TRBV12-3 or TRBV12-4 to TRBJ2-7, with D possibly being TRBD1 or TRBD2 (5 bases each). This CDR3 region has 13 residues. V shed 5 bases and J shed 9 bases, with 17 bases lying between them. Here the CDR3 reads CASSRDGPGGQYF. CDR3 DNA: TGTGCCAGCAGTAGAGACGGTCCTGGGGGGCAGTACTTC.

The chain uses TRBV7-8 and TRBJ1-6, with D uncertain. This CDR3 has 12 residues. The V end lost 0 bases, the J end lost 12 bases, and 6 bases lay between the germline ends. Germline loops: CDR1 SGHVS, CDR2 FQNEAQ. CDR3 nucleotides: TGTGCCAGCAGCTTAGCCACTGGACCCCTCCACTTT. Its translation: CASSLATGPLHF.

CDR3 loop: CASSPCRVGAQPPNTGELFF. Here the CDR3 DNA reads TGTGCCAGCAGCCCCTGCAGGGTAGGAGCGCAACCCCCGAACACCGGGGAGCTGTTTTTT. The V call is TRBV7-6, the J call TRBJ2-2; tentative D call: TRBD1 (5 bases). The CDR3 spans 20 residues. Germline V lookup: CDR1 SGHVS, CDR2 FNYEAQ. V was cut by 5 bases and J by 0 bases, with 25 bases left in between.

V and J are TRBV10-3 and TRBJ2-7; TRBD2 aligns across 9 bases. The germline V gene has CDR1 ENHRY and CDR2 SYGVKD. The CDR3 has 15 amino acids. V trimming: 0 bases; J trimming: 9 bases; junction bases outside the gene matches: 9. CDR3 in DNA: TGTGCCATCAGTGAGTCGGGGGCTAGCGGGGCGAGGCAGTACTTC. Protein product: CAISESGASGARQYF.

This clonotype was detected ten times or more. The V call is TRBV20-1, the J call TRBJ1-4; no clear D gene. CDR3 size: 11 residues. Trimming took 7 bases from V and 4 from J, leaving 7 bases between them. The V gene's germline CDR1 is DFQATT and CDR2 SNEGSKA (reference sequence). This CDR3 is CSGRLNEKLFF. CDR3 nucleotides: TGCAGTGGCCGGCTTAATGAAAAACTGTTTTTT.

The chain links TRBV20-1 to TRBJ2-1; TRBD1 aligns across 7 bases. J was trimmed by 8 bases and V by 3 bases; bases with no gene match: 13. The CDR3 runs 15 residues. CDR1 and CDR2 from the germline V gene are DFQATT and SNEGSKA (reference sequence). In nucleotides, the CDR3 is TGCAGTGCTAGCTTGCCGGGACAGCCTACAGATGAGCAGTTCTTC. Encoded protein: CSASLPGQPTDEQFF.

This clonotype turned up a few times. The genes are TRBV20-1 and TRBJ1-4; D ambiguous. Germline V gene lookup returns CDR1 DFQATT and CDR2 SNEGSKA (reference sequence). V lost 5 bases to trimming and J lost 0 bases, with 4 bases between them. The length of the CDR3 is 12 residues. The CDR3 loop is CSAAATNEKLFF. CDR3 sequence (DNA): TGCAGTGCTGCGGCAACTAATGAAAAACTGTTTTTT.

CDR3 sequence reads: CASSLKRTGLAGSPGSEQYF. The CDR3 nucleotides read TGTGCCAGCAGTTTAAAGCGAACCGGACTAGCGGGATCCCCTGGGAGTGAGCAGTACTTC. The V and J genes are TRBV27 and TRBJ2-7; 12 bases agree with TRBD2. Germline lookup yields CDR1 MNHEY and CDR2 SMNVEV (reference sequence). V shed 2 bases, J shed 7 bases, and the junction held 21 bases outside the gene matches. There are 20 residues in the CDR3.

V is TRBV4-1 and J is TRBJ2-1; 15 bases fit TRBD2. The CDR3 consists of 17 residues. The germline gives CDR1 MGHRA, CDR2 YSYEKL. With 4 bases clipped from V and 7 bases from J, the junction kept 8 bases outside the gene matches. CDR3 DNA: TGCGCCAGCAGCCCCTTACCGGGACTAGCGGGAGGTAATGAGCAGTTCTTC. This gives the protein CASSPLPGLAGGNEQFF.

The rearrangement links TRBV27 to TRBJ2-1; 9 bases fit TRBD2. Germline assignment: CDR1 MNHEY and CDR2 SMNVEV (reference sequence). Germline trimming cut 6 bases from V and 5 bases from J; bases unmatched to any gene: 20. CDR3 length: 19 residues. The CDR3 loop is CASRGKENVAGDSDNEQFF. The CDR3 DNA reads as TGTGCCAGCAGAGGAAAGGAAAACGTAGCGGGAGATTCCGACAATGAGCAGTTCTTC.

The rearrangement links TRBV24-1 to TRBJ2-1, with 7 bases lining up with TRBD2. In germline, CDR1 is KGHDR, CDR2 SFDVKD. V was clipped by 9 bases and J by 1 base; unmatched bases: 5. The CDR3 runs 14 residues. The CDR3 spells CATQREGSYNEQFF. The CDR3 DNA sequence: TGTGCCACCCAGCGGGAAGGGTCCTACAATGAGCAGTTCTTC.

This clonotype was detected a few times. CDR3 nucleotides: TGCAGTGCTAGAGATCAGGAGTGGGGACAGGGTGCCCACGAGCAGTACTTC. Translating it yields CSARDQEWGQGAHEQYF. The chain has TRBV20-1 and TRBJ2-7; the match to TRBD1 covers 9 bases. Germline V lookup: CDR1 DFQATT, CDR2 SNEGSKA (reference sequence). Trimming at V came to 0 bases and at J to 5 bases, leaving 14 bases not matched to a gene. The CDR3 contains 17 residues.

This clonotype was found a few times. This chain joins TRBV6-5 and TRBJ1-2; unclear D gene. The CDR3 has 15 amino acids. Trimming cost V 2 bases and J 3 bases, with 13 bases left between them. CDR1 and CDR2 from the germline V gene are MNHEY and SVGAGI. The CDR3 nucleotides read TGTGCCAGCAGTTACGGGCTGGGGAGGGACTATGGCTACACCTTC. Translating it yields CASSYGLGRDYGYTF.

The V call is TRBV7-9, the J call TRBJ2-7, with TRBD2 matching over 9 bases. The germline V gene encodes CDR1 SEHNR and CDR2 FQNEAQ (reference sequence). Trimming at V came to 7 bases and at J to 3 bases, leaving 16 bases not matched to a gene. The CDR3 covers 17 residues. This CDR3 reads CASTSRTGLAGIYEQYF. DNA for the CDR3: TGTGCCAGCACCTCCCGGACCGGGCTAGCGGGAATCTACGAGCAGTACTTC.